This TCR beta chain is drawn from a study of blood T cell repertoires in COVID-19. Study in general: Acute-phase and convalescent COVID-19 samples originated in the United States, Italy and Spain. PBMCs, B-cell-depleted T cells, or T cells provided the cDNA or gDNA that made up the material.

Methods used by the authors: How many nucleated cells were present was estimated from reference gene primer amplification. Generated by immunoSEQ multiplex PCR, the TCRdb table keeps only in-frame clones and is missing some. That table gives V, J and clone size, and the DNA gave D and trimming. Counted here are roughly 36,000 clones, about 94% occurring once; the ten biggest clones make up 3.5% to 4.5%. V was trimmed by 5 bases and J by 3 bases, leaving 16 bases between them. Germline V lookup: CDR1 SGHAT, CDR2 FQNNGV. This CDR3 contains 15 residues. The sequencing sample was made of peripheral blood. This receptor was taken from a human donor with active COVID-19. The donor label of this sample is uncertain. The rearrangement joins TRBV11-2 to TRBJ1-2; D is perhaps TRBD1 (5 bases). This CDR3 reads CASSARGGEDYGYTF. CDR3 bases: TGTGCCAGCAGCGCCCGCGGGGGGGAGGACTATGGCTACACCTTC.